The 20 T cell receptor beta chains given below trace back to one sample, sequenced in a study of human T cells and chemical hapten exposure. TCRdb reprocessed the RACE reads with MiXCR, giving one entry per CDR3 protein. The sample consists of approximately 120,000 distinct CDR3 sequences, about a tenth of them appearing once. The time point denotes: patch test 2, 6 weeks after DPC sensitization. As for treatment: therapeutic diphenylcyclopropenone sensitization with weekly scalp DPC. This specimen consisted of whole blood, obtained in connection with sensitization to the hapten diphenylcyclopropenone (DPC). The source is a middle-aged woman with alopecia areata. Some clones in this sample may be carry-over from other donors' samples.

As to this clonotype: A read error is possible here, since a much larger clone lies one base away. The V and J genes are TRBV7-9 and TRBJ2-1; TRBD2 aligns across 8 bases. The CDR3 contains 12 residues. Germline V gives CDR1 SEHNR, CDR2 FQNEAQ (reference sequence). CDR3 residues: CSSSLAGTRQFF. The CDR3 DNA reads as TGTTCCAGCAGCTTAGCCGGGACTAGGCAGTTCTTC. Drawing the rest from reference TRBV7-9 and TRBJ2-1, the complete variable domain is DTGVSQNPRHKITKRGQNVTFRCDPISEHNRLYWYRQTLGQGPEFLTYFQNEAQLEKSRLLSDRFSAERPKGSFSTLEIQRTEQGDSAMYLCSSSLAGTRQFFGPGTRLTVL.

The rearrangement links TRBV29-1 to TRBJ2-7; 7 bases line up with TRBD1. This CDR3 comprises 15 residues. Germline CDR1 SQVTM, CDR2 ANQGSEA. V lost 2 bases to trimming and J lost 0 bases; unmatched junction nucleotides: 7. The CDR3 spells CSVELGQSNSYEQYF. The CDR3 nucleotides are TGCAGCGTTGAATTGGGACAGTCAAACTCCTACGAGCAGTACTTC.

The chain couples TRBV3-1 to TRBJ2-3; D remains unclear. V lost 0 bases and J lost 10, with 8 bases in between. The CDR3 totals 12 residues. Germline V gene sequence: CDR1 LGHDT, CDR2 YNNKEL (reference sequence). Here the CDR3 reads CASSQDRWAQYF. The CDR3 region has the DNA TGTGCCAGCAGCCAAGATCGGTGGGCGCAGTATTTT.

This clonotype was observed a handful of times. The rearrangement links TRBV20-1 to TRBJ2-5; 8 bases fit TRBD1. The V gene end was trimmed by 0 bases and the J gene end by 2 bases; junction bases not matched to a gene: 11. The CDR3 contains 17 residues. Per the germline V gene, CDR1 is DFQATT and CDR2 is SNEGSKA (reference sequence). The CDR3 bases are TGCAGTGCTAGAGATGCGAGGACAGGGAGAAGACAAGAGACCCAGTACTTC. Amino acids: CSARDARTGRRQETQYF.

About this clonotype: Germline and junction disagree at one end, which may indicate a read error. This chain uses TRBV12-3 or TRBV12-4 with TRBJ1-1; D might be TRBD1 (5 bases). This CDR3 region has 11 residues. The CDR3: CASSWAGPSRF. CDR3 nucleotide sequence: TGTGCCAGCAGCTGGGCAGGGCCATCGAGATTT.

This clonotype was detected only a few times. The chain links TRBV20-1 to TRBJ1-6; D is unresolved. The V gene lost 0 bases and the J gene lost 10 bases, with 16 bases spanning the gap. CDR3 length: 15 amino acids. Germline assignment: CDR1 DFQATT and CDR2 SNEGSKA (reference sequence). CDR3 bases: TGCAGTGCTAGAGAACCCGGACTTTCGGGGTCACCCCTCCACTTT. It yields the protein CSAREPGLSGSPLHF.

This clonotype was seen a handful of times. This chain connects TRBV28 to TRBJ2-6; possibly TRBD1 for D (6 bases). Germline lookup yields CDR1 MDHEN and CDR2 SYDVKM. Trimming left V 5 bases short and J 0 bases short, with 17 bases between. The CDR3 contains 18 residues. The CDR3 region has the DNA TGTGCCAGCAGTCGCATCACAGGGTCGAGCTCTGGGGCCAACGTCCTGACTTTC. This sequence encodes CASSRITGSSSGANVLTF.

The chain is built from TRBV7-2 and TRBJ2-5, with 11 bases that match TRBD2. V shed 5 bases and J 2 bases; nucleotides not matched to a gene: 7. This CDR3 has 16 residues. Germline-derived CDR1 and CDR2 are SGHTA and FQGNSA. The CDR3 loop is CASSPRLAGTQETQYF. Written as DNA, the CDR3 is TGTGCCAGCAGCCCACGACTAGCGGGGACTCAAGAGACCCAGTACTTC.

This clonotype has at least ten counts. V and J are TRBV19 and TRBJ2-2; either TRBD1 or TRBD2 may fit D (6 bases each). V dropped 5 bases and J dropped 7 bases, with 11 bases sitting between them. The germline V gene has CDR1 LNHDA and CDR2 SQIVND (reference sequence). The CDR3 runs 13 residues. The CDR3 reads CASSRQEGGELFF. In DNA, the CDR3 is TGTGCCAGTAGTCGACAGGAGGGCGGGGAGCTGTTTTTT.

A few counts support this clonotype. This chain uses TRBV29-1 with TRBJ1-1; no reliable D call. The CDR3 extends over 11 amino acids. Per germline, CDR1 SQVTM and CDR2 ANQGSEA. V dropped 3 bases and J dropped 4 bases, with 6 bases sitting between them. This CDR3 reads CSVDEATEAFF. The CDR3 region has the DNA TGCAGCGTTGACGAGGCCACTGAAGCTTTCTTT.

This clonotype was counted at least ten times. The V gene is TRBV20-1, the J gene TRBJ1-1; D is uncertain. There are 12 residues in the CDR3. V was pared by 6 bases and J by 7 bases, with 15 bases between. The germline V gene encodes CDR1 DFQATT and CDR2 SNEGSKA (reference sequence). In nucleotides, the CDR3 is TGCAGTGCCAAAGCAGGAGGATATGAAGCTTTCTTT. Translation gives CSAKAGGYEAFF.

The V and J genes are TRBV28 and TRBJ2-1; no reliable D call. The V end lost 6 bases, the J end lost 4 bases, and 13 bases lay between the germline ends. Per the germline V gene, CDR1 is MDHEN and CDR2 is SYDVKM. The CDR3 consists of 14 residues. This CDR3 is CASSRVQLYNEQFF. The CDR3 DNA is TGTGCCAGCAGCCGCGTGCAGCTATACAATGAGCAGTTCTTC. Based on the CDR3 plus reference TRBV28 and TRBJ2-1, the full variable domain is DVKVTQSSRYLVKRTGEKVFLECVQDMDHENMFWYRQDPGLGLRLIYFSYDVKMKEKGDIPEGYSVSREKKERFSLILESASTNQTSMYLCASSRVQLYNEQFFGPGTRLTVL.

This rearrangement joins TRBV12-2 to TRBJ1-2. TRBV12-2 corresponds to a pseudogene. The CDR3 totals 16 residues. CDR3 protein: CASRPGPEGVCYGYTF. The CDR3, as DNA: TGTGCAAGTCGCCCTGGTCCAGAGGGCGTTTGTTATGGCTACACCTTC.

The rearrangement links TRBV9 to TRBJ1-1; 7 bases align to TRBD1. With V trimmed by 3 bases and J by 4 bases, 6 bases remained unmatched. The CDR3 is made up of 14 amino acids. Germline V gene sequence: CDR1 SGDLS, CDR2 YYNGEE. CDR3 sequence (DNA): TGTGCCAGCAGCGCAGGGGGGGGACCCACTGAAGCTTTCTTT. This encodes CASSAGGGPTEAFF.

The J gene is TRBJ1-2, the V gene TRBV6-5; 9 nucleotides line up with TRBD1. Germline V gene sequence: CDR1 MNHEY, CDR2 SVGAGI. J lost 4 bases, V lost 7 bases, and 4 bases had no gene match. This CDR3 spans 13 amino acids. CDR3 protein: CASIGTGSYGYTF. Written as DNA, the CDR3 is TGTGCCAGCATCGGGACAGGGAGCTATGGCTACACCTTC.

V is TRBV12-3 or TRBV12-4 and J is TRBJ1-5; 9 bases are shared with TRBD1. J was trimmed by 4 bases and V by 6 bases; bases with no gene match: 4. The CDR3 totals 14 residues. CDR3 in DNA: TGTGCCAGCAGCAACGACAGGGGGAATCAGCCCCAGCATTTT. The encoded protein is CASSNDRGNQPQHF.

This rearrangement joins TRBV12-3 or TRBV12-4 to TRBJ2-4, with D unresolved. With 6 bases removed from V and 0 bases from J, the gap between germline ends came to 9 bases. The CDR3 has 14 amino acids. CDR3: CASSPRLAKNIQYF. Written as DNA, the CDR3 is TGTGCCAGCAGCCCTAGACTAGCCAAAAACATTCAGTACTTC.

At least ten counts were recorded for this clonotype. V gene TRBV7-2 combines with J gene TRBJ2-3, with TRBD1 identical over 8 bases. With V trimmed by 5 bases and J by 2 bases, 15 bases remained unmatched. This CDR3 is built from 18 residues. Germline CDR1 is SGHTA and CDR2 is FQGNSA. Here the CDR3 reads CASSASLTGALDTDTQYF. The CDR3 nucleotides are TGTGCCAGCAGCGCTTCACTGACAGGGGCGTTAGACACAGATACGCAGTATTTT.

The V and J genes are TRBV7-6 and TRBJ1-1; TRBD1 might be the D (5 bases). V was shortened by 1 base and J by 5 bases, with 11 bases between the two germline ends. Germline-derived CDR1 and CDR2 are SGHVS and FNYEAQ. The CDR3 spans 14 residues. This CDR3 is CASSLGRVITEAFF. In DNA, the CDR3 is TGTGCCAGCAGCTTAGGCAGGGTGATAACTGAAGCTTTCTTT.

This clonotype showed up just a few times. The chain has TRBV15 and TRBJ2-1, with a weak D call TRBD2 (6 bases). The CDR3 contains 13 residues. V gave up 5 bases and J gave up 5 bases, with 10 bases separating them. Germline values: CDR1 LNHNV, CDR2 YYDKDF (reference sequence). The CDR3 is CATSLRTNNEQFF. CDR3 DNA sequence: TGTGCCACCAGCCTAAGGACTAACAATGAGCAGTTCTTC. Variable domain in full (rest from reference TRBV15 and TRBJ2-1): DAMVIQNPRYQVTQFGKPVTLSCSQTLNHNVMYWYQQKSSQAPKLLFHYYDKDFNNEADTPDNFQSRRPNTSFCFLDIRSPGLGDTAMYLCATSLRTNNEQFFGPGTRLTVL.